This TCR beta chain is drawn from a study of cytomegalovirus exposure and HLA in healthy donors. Overall study findings and caveats: Certain indistinguishable V segments, among them TRBV6-2 and TRBV6-3, were excluded. Presence/absence analyses took donor sequencing depth as roughly uniform.

The PCR contained 60 Vbeta and 13 Jbeta primers. Sequencing was performed with immunoSEQ multiplex PCR; in TCRdb, only in-frame clones are kept and a portion is missing. The sample shows about 140,000 clones, 70% to 75% of them seen only once. Looked up from germline, CDR1 is ENHRY and CDR2 is SYGVKD. The CDR3 runs 15 residues. V gave up 3 bases and J gave up 7 bases; unmatched junction bases: 11. In nominal health when sampled, donors likely had unrecorded immune exposures nonetheless. This clone was found once. Its antigen is as yet unknown. The receptor was isolated from a woman in her 40s in good health and CMV-seronegative. The chain is built from TRBV10-3 and TRBJ2-7; 8 bases fit TRBD1. Sequencing input: PBMCs. This chain's CDR3 is CAISDSDRAVREQYF. CDR3 nucleotides: TGTGCCATCAGTGACTCGGACAGGGCTGTGCGAGAGCAGTACTTC.